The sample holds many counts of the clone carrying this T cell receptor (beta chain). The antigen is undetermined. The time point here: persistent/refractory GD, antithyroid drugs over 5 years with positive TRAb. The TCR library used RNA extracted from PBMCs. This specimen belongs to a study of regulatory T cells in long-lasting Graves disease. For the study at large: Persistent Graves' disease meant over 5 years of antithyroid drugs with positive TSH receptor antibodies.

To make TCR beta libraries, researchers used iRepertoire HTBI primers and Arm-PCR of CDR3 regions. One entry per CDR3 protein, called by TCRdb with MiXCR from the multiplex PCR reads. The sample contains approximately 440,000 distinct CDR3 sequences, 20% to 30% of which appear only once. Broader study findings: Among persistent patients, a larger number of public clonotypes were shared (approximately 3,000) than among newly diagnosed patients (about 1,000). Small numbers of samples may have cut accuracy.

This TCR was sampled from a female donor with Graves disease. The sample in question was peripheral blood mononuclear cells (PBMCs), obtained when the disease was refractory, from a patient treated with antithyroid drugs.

Written as DNA, the CDR3 is TGTGCCAGCAGTTTATCCGGGGGGGATGGCTACACCTTC. Its translation: CASSLSGGDGYTF. The chain combines TRBV28 with TRBJ1-2; a weak D match, TRBD1 (5 bases). The germline CDR1 and CDR2 sequences are MDHEN and SYDVKM. There are 13 residues in the CDR3. V lost 1 base to trimming and J lost 6 bases, with 9 bases between them.